One sample yielded the 28 T cell receptor beta chains listed below, sequenced in a study of vaccination and CD4 T cells after COVID-19. Their specific antigens are unknown. Cultured CD4+ T cell DNA was sequenced using the Oncomine TCR Beta short-read assay. TCRdb fed the PCR reads into MiXCR, producing one record per CDR3 protein. Of roughly 12,000 distinct CDR3 sequences listed, under 80% are singletons. Sample treatment: roughly nine-day PBMC culture with coronavirus spike peptide pools or control peptides (ViraFEST assay). The sample taken for sequencing was CD4+ T cells from blood, cultured in vitro. The receptors originated from a human donor who had recovered from COVID-19.

The V call is TRBV4-1, the J call TRBJ2-2; D is ambiguous. V was pared by 0 bases and J by 9 bases, with 17 bases between. Germline V gene sequence: CDR1 MGHRA, CDR2 YSYEKL. The CDR3 length is 16 residues. CDR3 residues: CASSQDPSPPPRELFF. The CDR3 DNA reads as TGCGCCAGCAGCCAAGATCCTAGTCCTCCACCACGGGAGCTGTTTTTT.

The V gene is TRBV5-1, the J gene TRBJ1-6; TRBD1 matches 10 bases. The CDR3 is 13 residues long. V was pared by 4 bases and J by 10 bases, with 2 bases of the junction left unmatched. Looked up from germline, CDR1 is SGHRS and CDR2 is YFSETQ. The CDR3 here is CASSGTGASPLHF. CDR3 DNA sequence: TGCGCCAGCAGCGGGACAGGGGCGTCACCCCTCCACTTT.

V is TRBV20-1 and J is TRBJ1-4; unclear D gene. The CDR3 length is 14 residues. Germline V gene sequence: CDR1 DFQATT, CDR2 SNEGSKA (reference sequence). V was clipped by 0 bases and J by 4 bases, with 9 bases between them. For the CDR3, the DNA is TGCAGTGCTAGAGAGGACGGGGATAATGAAAAACTGTTTTTT. This gives the protein CSAREDGDNEKLFF.

This clonotype has a single count. This rearrangement joins TRBV6-1 to TRBJ2-3, with D perhaps matching TRBD1 (6 bases). In germline, CDR1 is MNHNS, CDR2 SASEGT. V was clipped by 5 bases and J by 0 bases, with 9 bases between them. The CDR3 covers 14 residues. The CDR3 bases are TGTGCCAGCAGTCCCCAGGGGAGCACAGATACGCAGTATTTT. This translates into CASSPQGSTDTQYF.

The rearrangement links TRBV28 to TRBJ1-5; D gene uncertain. Germline assignment: CDR1 MDHEN and CDR2 SYDVKM. V dropped 7 bases and J dropped 3 bases, with 7 bases sitting between them. This CDR3 contains 12 residues. The DNA of the CDR3 is TGTGCCAGCACCCAGGTCAATCAGCCCCAGCATTTT. This codes for CASTQVNQPQHF.

The sample holds a few counts of this clonotype. The rearrangement uses TRBV7-9 and TRBJ2-1; TRBD2 agrees at 8 bases. With V trimmed by 3 bases and J by 7 bases, 5 bases remained unmatched. The CDR3 has 14 amino acids. Germline CDR1 reads SEHNR; CDR2 reads FQNEAQ (reference sequence). CDR3 nucleotides: TGTGCCAGCAGCTTCGGCGGGAGGACGAATGAGCAGTTCTTC. Its translation is CASSFGGRTNEQFF.

This clonotype was found once. CDR3: CATSGTSGRRETQYF. For the CDR3, the DNA is TGTGCCACCAGCGGAACGAGCGGGAGAAGAGAGACCCAGTACTTC. The V call is TRBV15, the J call TRBJ2-5, with 8 positions matching TRBD2. Looked up from germline, CDR1 is LNHNV and CDR2 is YYDKDF (reference sequence). There are 15 residues in the CDR3. With V trimmed by 5 bases and J by 4 bases, 9 bases remained unmatched.

The V call is TRBV5-5, the J call TRBJ1-6; 7 bases match TRBD1. Trimming cost V 4 bases and J 10 bases; bases outside gene matches: 11. Looked up from germline, CDR1 is SGHKS and CDR2 is YYEKEE (reference sequence). There are 15 residues in the CDR3. As DNA, the CDR3 is TGTGCCAGCAGCCGAACCGGGACAGTGGAATCACCCCTCCACTTT. Protein sequence: CASSRTGTVESPLHF. Full variable domain (outside the CDR3, taken from reference TRBV5-5 and TRBJ1-6): DAGVTQSPTHLIKTRGQQVTLRCSPISGHKSVSWYQQVLGQGPQFIFQYYEKEERGRGNFPDRFSARQFPNYSSELNVNALLLGDSALYLCASSRTGTVESPLHFGNGTRLTVT.

The chain employs TRBV19 and TRBJ2-6, with 7 bases identical to TRBD1. V trimming: 4 bases; J trimming: 3 bases; junction bases outside the gene matches: 0. The CDR3 contains 14 residues. CDR1 and CDR2 from the germline V gene are LNHDA and SQIVND (reference sequence). The CDR3 sequence is CASSRTGGANVLTF. Here the CDR3 DNA reads TGTGCCAGTAGTAGGACAGGTGGGGCCAACGTCCTGACTTTC.

This chain links TRBV24-1 with TRBJ2-3, with 9 bases that match TRBD2. The CDR3 runs to 14 residues. Germline values: CDR1 KGHDR, CDR2 SFDVKD. With V trimmed by 6 bases and J by 6 bases, 6 bases remained unmatched. The DNA of the CDR3 is TGTGCCACCAGTTTAGCGGGAGTGGAGGATACGCAGTATTTT. It specifies CATSLAGVEDTQYF.

The V call is TRBV20-1, the J call TRBJ2-3; a weak D match, TRBD2 (6 bases). Trimming pared 1 base from V and 0 bases from J, leaving 11 bases between. CDR1 and CDR2 (germline): DFQATT, SNEGSKA (reference sequence). This CDR3 contains 15 residues. CDR3 amino acids: CSARVAGTSTDTQYF. In DNA form, the CDR3 reads TGCAGTGCTAGAGTGGCGGGAACTAGCACAGATACGCAGTATTTT.

V gene TRBV20-1 combines with J gene TRBJ1-1; D unclear. There are 13 residues in the CDR3. The V end was cut by 2 bases, the J end by 0 bases, with 7 bases between. Germline V gives CDR1 DFQATT, CDR2 SNEGSKA (reference sequence). The CDR3: CSARNRMNTEAFF. The CDR3 bases are TGCAGTGCTAGAAATCGGATGAACACTGAAGCTTTCTTT.

The V and J genes are TRBV6-4 and TRBJ2-2; D ambiguous. Germline lookup yields CDR1 MRHNA and CDR2 SNTAGT. The CDR3 spans 13 residues. V shed 0 bases and J shed 4 bases, with 3 bases lying between them. DNA of the CDR3: TGTGCCAGCAGTGACTCGGGCACCGGGGAGCTGTTTTTT. Residues: CASSDSGTGELFF.

This clonotype occurred a few times. The chain recombines TRBV6-1 with TRBJ2-5; 9 bases match TRBD1. With 2 bases clipped from V and 5 bases from J, the junction kept 6 bases outside the gene matches. Germline values: CDR1 MNHNS, CDR2 SASEGT. There are 15 residues in the CDR3. The CDR3 coding sequence is TGTGCCAGCAGTGAACAAGGGGACAGGGTTGAGACCCAGTACTTC. Protein: CASSEQGDRVETQYF.

This sequence joins TRBV6-4 and TRBJ1-1; 7 bases agree with TRBD1. The CDR3 is 13 amino acids. Germline V gene lookup returns CDR1 MRHNA and CDR2 SNTAGT. Losses at the gene ends were 5 bases for V and 5 bases for J; bases not matched to a gene: 5. This CDR3 is CASSRQGDTEAFF. The DNA of the CDR3 is TGTGCCAGCAGTAGACAGGGAGATACTGAAGCTTTCTTT.

There are a few counts of this clonotype. The chain employs TRBV20-1 and TRBJ1-5, with TRBD1 matching 10 bases. This CDR3 is 15 amino acids long. V dropped 6 bases and J dropped 1; count of bases not matched to a gene: 6. Germline V gene data show CDR1 as DFQATT and CDR2 as SNEGSKA (reference sequence). The CDR3 sequence: CSAGDRGGSNQPQHF. CDR3 nucleotides: TGCAGTGCAGGGGACAGGGGAGGAAGCAATCAGCCCCAGCATTTT.

J is TRBJ1-2 and V is TRBV30, with TRBD1 matching over 8 bases. V shed 1 base and J 4 bases; nucleotides not matched to a gene: 2. This CDR3 contains 13 residues. CDR1 GTSNPN and CDR2 SVGIG come from the germline V gene (reference sequence). Written as DNA, the CDR3 is TGTGCCTGGAGTGGGACAGGGCTCTATGGCTACACCTTC. Protein sequence: CAWSGTGLYGYTF.

The chain links TRBV7-9 to TRBJ2-3; D gene ambiguous. V lost 3 bases to trimming and J lost 4 bases, with 8 bases between them. Per the germline V gene, CDR1 is SEHNR and CDR2 is FQNEAQ (reference sequence). The CDR3 loop spans 13 amino acids. CDR3 DNA sequence: TGTGCCAGCAGCTTGGCTGGGGCAGATACGCAGTATTTT. Translation gives CASSLAGADTQYF.

The rearrangement uses TRBV11-2 and TRBJ1-6; D might be TRBD1 (5 bases). The V and J ends lost 5 bases and 9 bases respectively, with 14 bases between them. Germline CDR1 SGHAT, CDR2 FQNNGV. The CDR3 totals 14 residues. CDR3 in DNA: TGTGCCAGCAGCCTAGGGGCGGTCGGTTCACCCCTCCACTTT. It yields the protein CASSLGAVGSPLHF.

The chain employs TRBV20-1 and TRBJ1-3, with 7 bases matching TRBD1. V dropped 3 bases and J dropped 0; count of bases not matched to a gene: 5. The CDR3 runs to 15 residues. Germline CDR1 reads DFQATT; CDR2 reads SNEGSKA (reference sequence). The CDR3 sequence: CSARDPGGSGNTIYF. The CDR3 nucleotides are TGCAGTGCTAGGGATCCAGGGGGCTCTGGAAACACCATATATTTT.

This chain uses TRBV18 with TRBJ2-2, with 8 positions matching TRBD2. After removal of 3 bases from V and 5 bases from J, the junction contained 8 bases not matched to a gene. Germline CDR1 reads KGHSH; CDR2 reads LQKENI. The CDR3 is made up of 16 amino acids. The CDR3 protein is CASSPGSGSLTGELFF. CDR3 bases: TGTGCCAGCTCACCCGGAAGCGGGAGCTTAACCGGGGAGCTGTTTTTT.

J is TRBJ2-7 and V is TRBV5-1; D might be TRBD1 (6 bases). Germline V CDR1 and CDR2: SGHRS, YFSETQ. This CDR3 is 15 amino acids long. V shed 1 base and J shed 2 bases, with 13 bases lying between them. CDR3 sequence (DNA): TGCGCCAGCAGCTTGTATGGGGACATAACCTACGAGCAGTACTTC. Translation: CASSLYGDITYEQYF.

This sequence joins TRBV12-3 or TRBV12-4 and TRBJ1-5, with D perhaps TRBD1 (5 bases). V was trimmed by 6 bases and J by 4 bases, leaving 13 bases between them. The CDR3 runs to 14 residues. The CDR3 protein is CASRIQEGNQPQHF. DNA for the CDR3: TGTGCCAGCAGAATACAGGAGGGGAATCAGCCCCAGCATTTT.

V usage is TRBV7-9 and J usage is TRBJ2-7, with 7 bases lining up with TRBD1. V was pared by 5 bases and J by 0 bases, with 7 bases of the junction left unmatched. Germline assignment: CDR1 SEHNR and CDR2 FQNEAQ (reference sequence). The CDR3 sequence is 15 residues long. CDR3 nucleotide sequence: TGTGCCAGCAGCCACGGGACAGCGCTCTCCTACGAGCAGTACTTC. Its protein is CASSHGTALSYEQYF.

This clonotype was counted between two and nine times. In DNA, the CDR3 is TGTGCCAGCAGTTTAATGAGTTGGCCAGATACGCAGTATTTT. It yields the protein CASSLMSWPDTQYF. The chain carries TRBV27 and TRBJ2-3; no firm D call. V lost 2 bases to trimming and J lost 4 bases, with 10 bases between them. Germline CDR1 is MNHEY and CDR2 is SMNVEV (reference sequence). CDR3 length: 14 amino acids.

The chain is built from TRBV7-9 and TRBJ2-1; 10 bases fit TRBD1. Germline CDR1 and CDR2: SEHNR and FQNEAQ (reference sequence). The V and J ends lost 5 bases and 3 bases, in that order; junction bases with no gene match: 7. The CDR3 extends over 16 amino acids. The CDR3 bases are TGTGCCAGCAGCCCGACAGGGGGCGCGTTCTACAATGAGCAGTTCTTC. Its protein is CASSPTGGAFYNEQFF.

The chain links TRBV29-1 to TRBJ2-5; TRBD2 matches at 15 bases. Germline CDR1 reads SQVTM; CDR2 reads ANQGSEA. The CDR3 covers 18 residues. J lost 4 bases, V lost 5 bases, and 14 bases had no gene match. CDR3 bases: TGCAGCGTTAAAACCTCTTCGGGACTAGCGGGAGGAGGAGAGACCCAGTACTTC. It translates to CSVKTSSGLAGGGETQYF.

The chain carries TRBV2 and TRBJ1-6; no clear D gene. CDR3 size: 16 residues. Trimming cost V 5 bases and J 5 bases, with 16 bases left between them. From germline, CDR1 is SNHLY and CDR2 FYNNEI. The CDR3 is CASSLRAYYHNSPLHF. CDR3 nucleotide sequence: TGTGCCAGCAGTCTAAGAGCCTATTACCATAATTCACCCCTCCACTTT.